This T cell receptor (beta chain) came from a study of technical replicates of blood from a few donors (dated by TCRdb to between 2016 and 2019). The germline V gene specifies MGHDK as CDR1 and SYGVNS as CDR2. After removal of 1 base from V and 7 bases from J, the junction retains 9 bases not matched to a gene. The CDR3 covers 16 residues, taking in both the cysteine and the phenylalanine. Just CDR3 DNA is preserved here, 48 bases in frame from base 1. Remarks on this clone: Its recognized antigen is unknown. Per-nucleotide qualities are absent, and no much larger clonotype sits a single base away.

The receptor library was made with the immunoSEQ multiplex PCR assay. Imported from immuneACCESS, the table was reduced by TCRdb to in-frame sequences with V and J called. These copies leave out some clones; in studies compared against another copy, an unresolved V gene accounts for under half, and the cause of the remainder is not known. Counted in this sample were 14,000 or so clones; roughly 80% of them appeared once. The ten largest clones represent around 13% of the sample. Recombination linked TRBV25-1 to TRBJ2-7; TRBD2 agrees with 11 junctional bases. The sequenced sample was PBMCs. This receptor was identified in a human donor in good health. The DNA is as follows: TGTGCCAGCAGTGAATGGGGGACTAGCGGCCTATGGGAGCAGTACTTC. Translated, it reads CASSEWGTSGLWEQYF.